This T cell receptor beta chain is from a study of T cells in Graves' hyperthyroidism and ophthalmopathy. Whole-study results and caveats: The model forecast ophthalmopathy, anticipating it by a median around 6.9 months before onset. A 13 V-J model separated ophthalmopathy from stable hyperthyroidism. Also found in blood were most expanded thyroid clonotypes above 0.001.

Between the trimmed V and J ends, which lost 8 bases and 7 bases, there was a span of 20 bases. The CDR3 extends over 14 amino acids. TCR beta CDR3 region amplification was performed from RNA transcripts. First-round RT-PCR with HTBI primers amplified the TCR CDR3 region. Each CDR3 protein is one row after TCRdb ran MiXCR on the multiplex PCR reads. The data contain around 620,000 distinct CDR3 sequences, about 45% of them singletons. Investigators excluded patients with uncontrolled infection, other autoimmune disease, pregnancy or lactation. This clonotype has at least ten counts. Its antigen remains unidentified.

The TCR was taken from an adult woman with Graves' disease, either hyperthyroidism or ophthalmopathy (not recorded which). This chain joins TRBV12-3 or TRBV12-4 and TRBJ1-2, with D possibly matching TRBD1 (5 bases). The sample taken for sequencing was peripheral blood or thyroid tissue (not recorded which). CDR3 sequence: CASLEYGGESGYTF. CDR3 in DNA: TGTGCCAGCTTGGAATATGGGGGAGAGTCTGGCTACACCTTC.